This T cell receptor (beta chain) was obtained from a study of blood T cell repertoires in COVID-19. Study details: Samples came from the United States, Italy and Spain, spanning acute and convalescent COVID-19. PBMCs, B-cell-depleted T cells, or T cells provided the cDNA or gDNA that made up the material.

The method was immunoSEQ multiplex PCR; TCRdb's version includes in-frame clones alone and lacks a portion of them. The table includes 200,000 to 250,000 clones, about 86% detected once. J lost 5 bases, V lost 1 base, and 8 bases had no gene match. The CDR3 totals 16 residues. CDR1 SGHTA and CDR2 FQGNSA come from the germline V gene. The study drew participants aged about 18 to 90 years from approximately 23 US areas. Allocation to cohorts depended on clinical history reported by the participants. Specimen: PBMCs or T cells enriched from blood (not recorded which). The V and J genes are TRBV7-2 and TRBJ2-5, with 9 bases lining up with TRBD2. This TCR derives from a woman in her 50s with acute COVID-19. CDR3 bases: TGTGCCAGCAGCTTAGTGGGTAGCGGGAGTTCTGAGACCCAGTACTTC. Translated, it gives CASSLVGSGSSETQYF.